These T cell receptor beta chains were read from a single sample in a study of blood T cell repertoires in COVID-19. Only in-frame clones appear in the TCRdb table, and some are missing; sequencing was by immunoSEQ multiplex PCR. The repertoire consists of about 180,000 clones, with roughly 81% occurring once and the leading ten covering about 11%. The sample was peripheral blood. These receptors all come from an elderly woman with COVID-19, enrolled during active disease. Both conserved end residues are part of each CDR3. The D gene is left open where the match is weak. Expanded clones are given a class, and other clones once, few, many or no size at all.

cdr3_nt | cdr3_aa | v_call | cdr3_length | clone_size | d_call | j_call
TGCGCCAGCAGCCAAGAATTAGCATTTTACGAGCAGTACTTC | CASSQELAFYEQYF | TRBV4-1 | 14 | . | . | TRBJ2-7
TGTGCCAGCAGCCAAGGGGGGGGGCAATACAATGAGCAGTTCTTC | CASSQGGGQYNEQFF | TRBV3-1/TRBV3-2 | 15 | . | . | TRBJ2-1
TGTGCCAGCAGCGCCCTAGCGGGAGAATCCGAGCAGTACTTC | CASSALAGESEQYF | TRBV9 | 14 | . | TRBD2 | TRBJ2-7
TGTGCCAGCAGTTATGGGAGGGACACTGAAGCTTTCTTT | CASSYGRDTEAFF | TRBV6-2/TRBV6-3 | 13 | . | . | TRBJ1-1
TGTGCCAGCAGCCGCTTAACGGGGGGGGAGACCCAGTACTTC | CASSRLTGGETQYF | TRBV14 | 14 | . | TRBD2 | TRBJ2-5
TGTGCCAGTAGTAATCCCCGGGACAGCTTTAACTATGGCTACACCTTC | CASSNPRDSFNYGYTF | TRBV19 | 16 | . | TRBD1 | TRBJ1-2
TGTGCCAGCAGTCCGCAGGGGGATGGCTATGGCTACACCTTC | CASSPQGDGYGYTF | TRBV2 | 14 | . | TRBD1 | TRBJ1-2
TGTGCCAGCAGCCCAAGACAGTATACCGGGGAGCTGTTTTTT | CASSPRQYTGELFF | TRBV9 | 14 | . | . | TRBJ2-2
TGTGCCAGCAGTCACACTAGCAACCCGACCTACGAGCAGTACTTC | CASSHTSNPTYEQYF | TRBV7-8 | 15 | few | . | TRBJ2-7
TGTGCCAGCAGCTTTTTTGGCGGGAGGGTTTACGAGCAGTACTTC | CASSFFGGRVYEQYF | TRBV7-9 | 15 | . | TRBD2 | TRBJ2-7
TGCGCCAGCGGTCCAGCGACAGGGGAGGGGGCCAACGTCCTGACTTTC | CASGPATGEGANVLTF | TRBV5-1 | 16 | once | TRBD1 | TRBJ2-6
TGTGCCAGCTCGCGACAGGGGGTGCACGAGCAGTACTTC | CASSRQGVHEQYF | TRBV2 | 13 | . | TRBD1 | TRBJ2-7
TGTGCCAGCAGCGCCACAGGGGTGAACACTGAAGCTTTCTTT | CASSATGVNTEAFF | TRBV2 | 14 | . | TRBD1 | TRBJ1-1
TGTGCCAGCAGCCTTTGGACAGGGTCTGAGCAGTTCTTC | CASSLWTGSEQFF | TRBV7-3 | 13 | . | TRBD1 | TRBJ2-1
TGTGCCAGCAGTTACCCCCCCGTTGGAGGAATAAGTTCACCCCTCCACTTT | CASSYPPVGGISSPLHF | TRBV28 | 17 | . | . | TRBJ1-6
TGTGCCGCAGGGCTAACAACTAATGAAAAACTGTTTTTT | CAAGLTTNEKLFF | TRBV2 | 13 | . | . | TRBJ1-4
TGTGCCAGCAGCCCTGTGGGGGGTGGCACAGATACGCAGTATTTT | CASSPVGGGTDTQYF | TRBV11-1 | 15 | . | . | TRBJ2-3
TGTGCCAGCAGCTTGGATAGTACAGGGGAAGAGACCCAGTACTTC | CASSLDSTGEETQYF | TRBV5-4 | 15 | . | TRBD1 | TRBJ2-5
TGTGCCAGTAGTATAGATACTAGCGGGAGCGACGAGCAGTACTTC | CASSIDTSGSDEQYF | TRBV19 | 15 | . | TRBD2 | TRBJ2-7
TGTGCCAGCAGTTCTCTAGCGGGCCTCTCCTACAATGAGCAGTTCTTC | CASSSLAGLSYNEQFF | TRBV6-5 | 16 | . | TRBD2 | TRBJ2-1
TGTGCCAGCAGTGAAGGAGGACAGGGGATCCACGAGCAGTACTTC | CASSEGGQGIHEQYF | TRBV6-1 | 15 | . | TRBD1 | TRBJ2-7
TGTGCCAGCAGCCAAGACCCGGGCGGGATCACTGAAGCTTTCTTT | CASSQDPGGITEAFF | TRBV3-1/TRBV3-2 | 15 | . | . | TRBJ1-1
TGTGCCAGCAGCGTAGCGGACGGGGACAGGGAGTACTTC | CASSVADGDREYF | TRBV9 | 13 | . | TRBD1 | TRBJ2-7
TGTGCCAGCAGCAGACTAGCGGGAGGGCAAAATGAGCAGTTCTTC | CASSRLAGGQNEQFF | TRBV28 | 15 | . | TRBD2 | TRBJ2-1
TGTGCCAGCAGCTTGGTTGGTAGCGGGAGGCCAACCTCCTACGAGCAGTACTTC | CASSLVGSGRPTSYEQYF | TRBV5-6 | 18 | . | TRBD2 | TRBJ2-7
TGTGCCAGCAGCTTGGAGGAGTACGGATTCTACGAGCAGTACTTC | CASSLEEYGFYEQYF | TRBV5-5 | 15 | once | . | TRBJ2-7
TGTGCCAGCAGCTTGTCTGGTTATGGAGTGGACAATCAGCCCCAGCATTTT | CASSLSGYGVDNQPQHF | TRBV5-6 | 17 | . | . | TRBJ1-5
TGTGCCACCGCGGAGCATTATAGCAATCAGCCCCAGCATTTT | CATAEHYSNQPQHF | TRBV15 | 14 | . | . | TRBJ1-5
TGTGCCTGGAGTCGGGACAGCAGGAACACTGAAGCTTTCTTT | CAWSRDSRNTEAFF | TRBV30 | 14 | once | TRBD1 | TRBJ1-1
TGTGCCAGTAGTATAGATGCGGGGAGTGCCCTCGGGGAGCTGTTTTTT | CASSIDAGSALGELFF | TRBV19 | 16 | . | . | TRBJ2-2
TGCGCCAGCAGCCCAGGGACAGCCACCGGGGAGCTGTTTTTT | CASSPGTATGELFF | TRBV5-1 | 14 | . | TRBD1 | TRBJ2-2
TGTGCCAGCAGCCGCGGACAGGGTGAAGAGACCCAGTACTTC | CASSRGQGEETQYF | TRBV5-4 | 14 | . | TRBD1 | TRBJ2-5
TGCGCCAGCAGCAGTAACAGGGGAGGCACCGGGGAGCTGTTTTTT | CASSSNRGGTGELFF | TRBV5-1 | 15 | few | . | TRBJ2-2
TGTGCCAGCAGCGGTCTCCCGGGACAGGGGCGCCGTGATGGCTACACCTTC | CASSGLPGQGRRDGYTF | TRBV5-5 | 17 | . | TRBD1 | TRBJ1-2
TGTGCCAGTAGTATCGGACTAGCGGACACCGGGGAGCTGTTTTTT | CASSIGLADTGELFF | TRBV19 | 15 | few | TRBD2 | TRBJ2-2
TGTGCCAGCCTCAGCGGGAGCGGGCTGCACACAGATACGCAGTATTTT | CASLSGSGLHTDTQYF | TRBV28 | 16 | . | TRBD2 | TRBJ2-3
TGCAGCGTTAAACAGGGTATTGGCTACACCTTC | CSVKQGIGYTF | TRBV29-1 | 11 | . | . | TRBJ1-2
TGTGCCAGCAGTGAGTCGGGGGACTATGGCTACACCTTC | CASSESGDYGYTF | TRBV2 | 13 | . | . | TRBJ1-2
TGTGCCAGCAGCGTAAGCAGAAGGTCGGGGAACACCGGGGAGCTGTTTTTT | CASSVSRRSGNTGELFF | TRBV9 | 17 | . | . | TRBJ2-2
TGTGCCAGCAGCTTAGGTGGACTAGCGGGAACGCAGTATTTT | CASSLGGLAGTQYF | TRBV7-2 | 14 | few | TRBD2 | TRBJ2-3
TGTGCCAGTAGCTTATCGATAGGGGGTACAGATACGCAGTATTTT | CASSLSIGGTDTQYF | TRBV19 | 15 | . | . | TRBJ2-3
TGTGCCAGCAGCCAAGGCGAGCGCGGTGAGCAGTTCTTC | CASSQGERGEQFF | TRBV3-1/TRBV3-2 | 13 | . | . | TRBJ2-1
TGTGCCAGCTCACCACTCCCAACCGGGACAGACTATGGCTACACCTTC | CASSPLPTGTDYGYTF | TRBV18 | 16 | . | TRBD1 | TRBJ1-2
TGTGCCAGCAGTTACTCTGGGGAGACCGGCTACGAGCAGTACTTC | CASSYSGETGYEQYF | TRBV6-5 | 15 | once | . | TRBJ2-7
TGTGCCAGCAGCGTACGAGGCGGGGGACTCACAGATACGCAGTATTTT | CASSVRGGGLTDTQYF | TRBV9 | 16 | . | TRBD2 | TRBJ2-3
TGTGCCAGCAGTTTCCTCAACCCGGGACTAGCGGGAGCCGGCTCCTACAATGAGCAGTTCTTC | CASSFLNPGLAGAGSYNEQFF | TRBV27 | 21 | . | TRBD2 | TRBJ2-1
TGTGCCAGCAGCGTTAGCGGGATGGAATCAGATACGCAGTATTTT | CASSVSGMESDTQYF | TRBV9 | 15 | . | TRBD2 | TRBJ2-3